The TCR beta chain under discussion was sequenced for a study of post-analysis software for immune sequencing data. Overall study results and limits: A significant reduction in normalized Chao1 diversity was observed in multiple sclerosis patients versus controls. Among several TRBV segments more frequent in patients than controls were TRBV5-6, TRBV5-1 and TRBV20-1.

Presence of unique molecular identifiers characterized the TCR beta cDNA libraries. MiXCR was run by TCRdb on the PCR reads, yielding one entry per CDR3 protein. Here the sample spans hundreds of thousands of distinct CDR3 sequences, approximately 38% being singletons. Per germline, CDR1 MNHNS and CDR2 SASEGT. This CDR3 region has 18 residues. J gave up 4 bases and V 5 bases, and 14 bases lay outside the gene matches. A word on this clonotype: Its antigen remains unknown.

Sequenced sample: blood. The clonotype originates from a girl aged 10 to 17 with multiple sclerosis. The rearrangement uses TRBV6-1 and TRBJ2-1; 10 positions agree with TRBD2. The CDR3 DNA sequence: TGTGCCAGCAGTCCTTTAGGAGGTCTAGCGGGGGTGTACAATGAGCAGTTCTTC. It encodes CASSPLGGLAGVYNEQFF.